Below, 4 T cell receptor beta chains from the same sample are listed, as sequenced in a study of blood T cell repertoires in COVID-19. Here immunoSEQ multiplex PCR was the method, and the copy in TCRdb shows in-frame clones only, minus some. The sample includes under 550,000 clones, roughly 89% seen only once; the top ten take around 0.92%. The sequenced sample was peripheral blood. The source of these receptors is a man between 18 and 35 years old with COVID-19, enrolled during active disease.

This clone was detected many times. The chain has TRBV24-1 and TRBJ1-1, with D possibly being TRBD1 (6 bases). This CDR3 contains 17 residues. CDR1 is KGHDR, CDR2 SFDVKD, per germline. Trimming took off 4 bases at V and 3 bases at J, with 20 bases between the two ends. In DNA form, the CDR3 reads TGTGCCACCAGTGACCCTACGACAGGCCCCTGGGACACTGAAGCTTTCTTT. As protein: CATSDPTTGPWDTEAFF.

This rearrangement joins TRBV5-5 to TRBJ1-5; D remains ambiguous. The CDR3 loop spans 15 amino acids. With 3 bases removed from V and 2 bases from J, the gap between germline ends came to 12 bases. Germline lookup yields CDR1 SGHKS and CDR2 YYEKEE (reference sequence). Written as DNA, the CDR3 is TGTGCCAGCAGCTCGCTAGACGGAGGCAATCAGCCCCAGCATTTT. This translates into CASSSLDGGNQPQHF.

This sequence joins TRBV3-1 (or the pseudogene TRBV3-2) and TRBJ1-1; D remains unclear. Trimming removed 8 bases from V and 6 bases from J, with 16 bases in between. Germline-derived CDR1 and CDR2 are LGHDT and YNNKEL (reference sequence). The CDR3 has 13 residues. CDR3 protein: CASGRTGVSEAFF. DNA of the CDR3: TGTGCCAGCGGCCGGACCGGGGTCTCTGAAGCTTTCTTT.

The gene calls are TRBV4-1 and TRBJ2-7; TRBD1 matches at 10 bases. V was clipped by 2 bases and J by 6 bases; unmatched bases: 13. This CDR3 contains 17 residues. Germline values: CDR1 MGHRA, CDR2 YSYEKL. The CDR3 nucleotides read TGCGCCAGCAGCCAATCCCCTCCAAGGACAGGGGGTCTCGAGCAGTACTTC. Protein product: CASSQSPPRTGGLEQYF.